The subject of this entry is one TCR beta chain. This sample stems from a study of T-cell reconstitution after alpha-beta-depleted transplantation in children. Using unique molecular identifiers, the investigators prepared the TCRbeta library. TCRdb re-analysed the PCR reads in MiXCR, keeping a single row per CDR3 protein. The sample contains some 250,000 distinct CDR3 sequences, around 12% of which appear only once. This CDR3 has 13 residues. Germline assignment: CDR1 MNHEY and CDR2 SVGEGT. The ends were cut back, 0 bases at V and 6 bases at J, with 9 bases in the middle. The origin of this receptor is a human donor who donated a stem cell graft to a child with acute lymphoblastic leukemia. The chain has TRBV6-2 or TRBV6-3 and TRBJ2-7; D gene uncertain. Source: PBMCs from the stem cell graft donor, taken from the stem cell graft. Written as DNA, the CDR3 is TGTGCCAGCAGTTACTCGCTAAGTACCGAGCAGTACTTC. Translating gives CASSYSLSTEQYF.